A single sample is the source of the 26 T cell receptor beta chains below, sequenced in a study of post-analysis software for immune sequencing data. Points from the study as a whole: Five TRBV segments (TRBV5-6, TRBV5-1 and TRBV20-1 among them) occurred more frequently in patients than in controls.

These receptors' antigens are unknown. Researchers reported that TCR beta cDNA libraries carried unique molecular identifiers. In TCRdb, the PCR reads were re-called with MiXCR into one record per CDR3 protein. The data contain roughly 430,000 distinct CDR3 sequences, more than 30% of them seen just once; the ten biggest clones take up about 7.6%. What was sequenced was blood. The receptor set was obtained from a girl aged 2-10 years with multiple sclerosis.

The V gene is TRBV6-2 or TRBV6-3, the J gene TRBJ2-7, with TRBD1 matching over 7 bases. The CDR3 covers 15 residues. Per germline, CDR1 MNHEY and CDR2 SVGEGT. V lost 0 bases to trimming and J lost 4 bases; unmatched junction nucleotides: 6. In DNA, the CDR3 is TGTGCCAGCAGTTACTCTAGGGGGCAACTATACGAGCAGTACTTC. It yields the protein CASSYSRGQLYEQYF.

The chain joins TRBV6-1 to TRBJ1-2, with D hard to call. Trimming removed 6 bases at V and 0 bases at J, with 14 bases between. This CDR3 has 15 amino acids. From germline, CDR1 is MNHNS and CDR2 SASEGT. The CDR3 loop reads CASRKTETSNYGYTF. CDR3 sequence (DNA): TGTGCCAGCAGAAAAACAGAAACATCTAACTATGGCTACACCTTC.

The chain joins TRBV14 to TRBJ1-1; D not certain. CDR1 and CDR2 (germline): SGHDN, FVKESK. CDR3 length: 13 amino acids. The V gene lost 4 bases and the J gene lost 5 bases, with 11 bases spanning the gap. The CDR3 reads CASSLVRSTEAFF. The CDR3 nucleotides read TGTGCCAGCAGCCTAGTCCGGTCAACTGAAGCTTTCTTT.

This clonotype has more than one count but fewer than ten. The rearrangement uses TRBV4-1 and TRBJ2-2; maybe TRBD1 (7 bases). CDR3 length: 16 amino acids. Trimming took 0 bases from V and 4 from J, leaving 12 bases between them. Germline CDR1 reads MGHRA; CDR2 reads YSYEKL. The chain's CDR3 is CASSQEAGGSTGELFF. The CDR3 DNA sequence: TGCGCCAGCAGCCAAGAAGCAGGGGGGTCCACCGGGGAGCTGTTTTTT.

The CDR3 region is CASARRGSYEQYF. The CDR3 nucleotides are TGTGCCAGCGCCCGGCGTGGATCCTACGAGCAGTACTTC. The V gene is TRBV3-1, the J gene TRBJ2-7; D remains unclear. The germline V gene encodes CDR1 LGHDT and CDR2 YNNKEL (reference sequence). With 8 bases removed from V and 1 base from J, the gap between germline ends came to 12 bases. This CDR3 has 13 residues.

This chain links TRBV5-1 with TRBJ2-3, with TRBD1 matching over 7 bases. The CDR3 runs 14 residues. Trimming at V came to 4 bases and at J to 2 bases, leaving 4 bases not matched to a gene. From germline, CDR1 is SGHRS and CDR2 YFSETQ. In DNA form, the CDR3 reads TGCGCCAGCAGCACAGGGGTGGTCACAGATACGCAGTATTTT. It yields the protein CASSTGVVTDTQYF.

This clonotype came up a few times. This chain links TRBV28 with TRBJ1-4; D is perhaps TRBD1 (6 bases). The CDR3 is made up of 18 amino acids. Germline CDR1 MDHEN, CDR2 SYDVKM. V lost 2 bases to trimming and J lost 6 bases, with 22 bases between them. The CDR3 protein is CASSLIRTEPWKDEKLFF. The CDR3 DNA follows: TGTGCCAGCAGTTTAATTCGGACAGAACCATGGAAGGATGAAAAACTGTTTTTT. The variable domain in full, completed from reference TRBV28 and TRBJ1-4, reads DVKVTQSSRYLVKRTGEKVFLECVQDMDHENMFWYRQDPGLGLRLIYFSYDVKMKEKGDIPEGYSVSREKKERFSLILESASTNQTSMYLCASSLIRTEPWKDEKLFFGSGTQLSVL.

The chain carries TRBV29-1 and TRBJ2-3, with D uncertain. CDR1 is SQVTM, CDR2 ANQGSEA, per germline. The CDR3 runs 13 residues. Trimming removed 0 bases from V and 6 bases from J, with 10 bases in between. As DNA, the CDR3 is TGCAGCGTTGAAGATCATGGGTTGGATACGCAGTATTTT. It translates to CSVEDHGLDTQYF.

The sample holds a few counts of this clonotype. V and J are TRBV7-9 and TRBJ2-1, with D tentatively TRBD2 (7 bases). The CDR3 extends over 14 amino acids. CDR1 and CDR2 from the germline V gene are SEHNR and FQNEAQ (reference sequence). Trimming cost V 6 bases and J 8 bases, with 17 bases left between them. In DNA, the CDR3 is TGTGCCAGCAGAGAAGGGGGGGGGCTCGATGAGCAGTTCTTC. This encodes CASREGGGLDEQFF. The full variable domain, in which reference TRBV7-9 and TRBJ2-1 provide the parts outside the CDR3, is DTGVSQNPRHKITKRGQNVTFRCDPISEHNRLYWYRQTLGQGPEFLTYFQNEAQLEKSRLLSDRFSAERPKGSFSTLEIQRTEQGDSAMYLCASREGGGLDEQFFGPGTRLTVL.

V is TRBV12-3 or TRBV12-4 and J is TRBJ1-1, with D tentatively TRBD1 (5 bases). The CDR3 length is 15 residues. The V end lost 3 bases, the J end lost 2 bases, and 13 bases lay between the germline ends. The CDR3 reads CASSFEAGLNTEAFF. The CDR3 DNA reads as TGTGCCAGCAGTTTTGAGGCAGGGCTTAACACTGAAGCTTTCTTT.

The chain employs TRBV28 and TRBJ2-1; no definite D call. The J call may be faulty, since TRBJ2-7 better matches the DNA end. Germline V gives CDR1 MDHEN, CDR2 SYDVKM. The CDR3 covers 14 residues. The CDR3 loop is CASSFSNGAYEQYF. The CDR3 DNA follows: TGTGCCAGCTCTTTCTCGAACGGAGCCTACGAGCAGTACTTC.

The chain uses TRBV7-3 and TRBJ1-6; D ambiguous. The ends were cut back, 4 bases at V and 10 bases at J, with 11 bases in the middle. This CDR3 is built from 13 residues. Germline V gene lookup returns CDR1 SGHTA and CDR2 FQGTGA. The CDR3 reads CASSWEGSSPLHF. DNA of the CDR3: TGTGCCAGCAGCTGGGAGGGATCGTCACCCCTCCACTTT.

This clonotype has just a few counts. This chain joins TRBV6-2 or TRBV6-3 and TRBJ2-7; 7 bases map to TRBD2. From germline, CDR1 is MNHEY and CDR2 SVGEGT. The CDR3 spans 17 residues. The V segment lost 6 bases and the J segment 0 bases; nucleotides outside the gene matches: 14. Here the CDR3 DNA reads TGTGCCAGCAGCGAACCGCCCCTAGCGGCTCCCTCCTACGAGCAGTACTTC. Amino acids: CASSEPPLAAPSYEQYF.

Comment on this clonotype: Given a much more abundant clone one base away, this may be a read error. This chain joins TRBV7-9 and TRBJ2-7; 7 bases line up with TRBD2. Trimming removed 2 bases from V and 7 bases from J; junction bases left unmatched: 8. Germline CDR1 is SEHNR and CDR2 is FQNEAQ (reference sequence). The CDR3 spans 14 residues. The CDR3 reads CASSLLPGEGEQYF. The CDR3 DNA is TGTGCCAGCAGCTTACTCCCGGGGGAGGGTGAGCAGTACTTC.

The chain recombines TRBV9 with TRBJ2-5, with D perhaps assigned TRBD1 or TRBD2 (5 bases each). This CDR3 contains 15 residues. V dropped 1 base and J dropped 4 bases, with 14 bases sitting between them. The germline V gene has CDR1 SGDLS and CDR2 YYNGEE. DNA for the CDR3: TGTGCCAGCAGCGTAAGGTTCGGGGCGAGAGAGACCCAGTACTTC. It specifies CASSVRFGARETQYF.

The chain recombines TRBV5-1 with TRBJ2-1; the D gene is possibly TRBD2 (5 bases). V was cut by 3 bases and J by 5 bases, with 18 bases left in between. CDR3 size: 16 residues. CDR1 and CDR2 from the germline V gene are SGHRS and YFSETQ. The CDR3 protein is CASSSLLEGRNNEQFF. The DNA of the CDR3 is TGCGCCAGCAGCTCGCTTTTAGAGGGTAGGAACAATGAGCAGTTCTTC.

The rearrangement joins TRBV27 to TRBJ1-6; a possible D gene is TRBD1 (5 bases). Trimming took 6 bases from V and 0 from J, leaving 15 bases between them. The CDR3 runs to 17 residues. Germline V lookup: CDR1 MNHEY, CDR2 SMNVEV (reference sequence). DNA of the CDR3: TGTGCCAGCAGCCCCAACGGGGCTAGCTCCTATAATTCACCCCTCCACTTT. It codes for CASSPNGASSYNSPLHF.

CDR3 nucleotide sequence: TGTGCCAGCAGTCATCACCGGGACATCCAAGAGACCCAGTACTTC. Protein: CASSHHRDIQETQYF. V is TRBV7-8 and J is TRBJ2-5; TRBD1 might be the D (6 bases). This CDR3 has 15 residues. Between the trimmed V and J ends, which lost 6 bases and 1 base, there was a span of 15 bases. The V gene's germline CDR1 is SGHVS and CDR2 FQNEAQ. Combining the CDR3 with reference TRBV7-8 and TRBJ2-5 gives the whole variable domain GAGVSQSPRYKVAKRGQDVALRCDPISGHVSLFWYQQALGQGPEFLTYFQNEAQLDKSGLPSDRFFAERPEGSVSTLKIQRTQQEDSAVYLCASSHHRDIQETQYFGPGTRLLVL.

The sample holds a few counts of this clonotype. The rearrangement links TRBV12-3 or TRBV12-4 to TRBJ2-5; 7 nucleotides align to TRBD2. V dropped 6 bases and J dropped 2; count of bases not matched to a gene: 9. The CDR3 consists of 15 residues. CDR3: CASSRGEAEQETQYF. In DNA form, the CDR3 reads TGTGCCAGCAGCCGGGGGGAGGCAGAACAAGAGACCCAGTACTTC.

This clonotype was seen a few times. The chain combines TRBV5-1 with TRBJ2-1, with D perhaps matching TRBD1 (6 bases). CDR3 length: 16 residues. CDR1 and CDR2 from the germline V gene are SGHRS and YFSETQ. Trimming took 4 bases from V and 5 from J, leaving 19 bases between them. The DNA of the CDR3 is TGCGCCAGCAGCACTACAGGGATCGGACGGGACAATGAGCAGTTCTTC. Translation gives CASSTTGIGRDNEQFF.

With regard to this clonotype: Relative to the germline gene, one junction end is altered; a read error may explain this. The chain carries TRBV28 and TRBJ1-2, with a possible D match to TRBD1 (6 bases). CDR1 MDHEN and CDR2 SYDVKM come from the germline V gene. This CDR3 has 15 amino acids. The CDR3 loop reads CVSTKGGRTNYGYTF. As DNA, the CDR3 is TGTGTCAGCACTAAAGGGGGAAGAACTAACTATGGCTACACCTTC.

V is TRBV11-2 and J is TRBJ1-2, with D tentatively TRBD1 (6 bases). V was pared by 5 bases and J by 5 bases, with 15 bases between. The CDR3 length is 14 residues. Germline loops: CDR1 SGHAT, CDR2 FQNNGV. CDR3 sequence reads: CASSAPGTSYGYTF. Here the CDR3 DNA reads TGTGCCAGCAGCGCACCCGGGACATCTTATGGCTACACCTTC. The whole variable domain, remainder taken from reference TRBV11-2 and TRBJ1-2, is EAGVAQSPRYKIIEKRQSVAFWCNPISGHATLYWYQQILGQGPKLLIQFQNNGVVDDSQLPKDRFSAERLKGVDSTLKIQPAKLEDSAVYLCASSAPGTSYGYTFGSGTRLTVV.

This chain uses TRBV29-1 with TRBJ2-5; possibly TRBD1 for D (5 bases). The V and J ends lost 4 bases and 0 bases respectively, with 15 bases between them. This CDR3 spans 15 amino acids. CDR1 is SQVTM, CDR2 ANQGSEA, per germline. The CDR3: CSVGYRLLYQETQYF. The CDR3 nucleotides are TGCAGCGTTGGATACAGGCTCTTGTACCAAGAGACCCAGTACTTC.

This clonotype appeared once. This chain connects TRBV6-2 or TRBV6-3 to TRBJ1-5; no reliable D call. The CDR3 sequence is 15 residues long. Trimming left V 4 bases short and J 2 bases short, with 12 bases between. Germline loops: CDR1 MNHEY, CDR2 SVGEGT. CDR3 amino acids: CASSWTLGGNQPQHF. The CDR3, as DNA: TGTGCCAGCAGTTGGACCCTAGGCGGCAATCAGCCCCAGCATTTT.

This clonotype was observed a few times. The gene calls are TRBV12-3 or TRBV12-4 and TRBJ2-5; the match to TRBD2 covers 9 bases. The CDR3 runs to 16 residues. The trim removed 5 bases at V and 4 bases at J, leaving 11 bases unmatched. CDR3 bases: TGTGCCAGCAGTCCGTCTGATAGCGGGGGCCCAGAGACCCAGTACTTC. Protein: CASSPSDSGGPETQYF.

CDR3 sequence: CASSPGRGTRGYTF. In DNA form, the CDR3 reads TGTGCCAGCAGCCCCGGGCGCGGGACTCGCGGCTACACCTTC. This rearrangement joins TRBV5-4 to TRBJ1-2; possibly TRBD1 for D (5 bases). Germline loops: CDR1 SGHNT, CDR2 YYREEE (reference sequence). V was pared by 4 bases and J by 8 bases, with 18 bases between. The CDR3 runs to 14 residues.